This T cell receptor (beta chain) was recorded in a study of monozygotic twins with inflammatory bowel disease. TCRdb reprocessed the 5' RACE reads and reports one entry per CDR3 protein, with no DNA. Listed are some 450,000 distinct CDR3 sequences; about 2.6% falls within the top ten. About this clonotype itself: Its antigen is unknown.

Sampling involved one blood draw (2.5 ml) for every donor. The V gene's germline CDR1 is LGHDT and CDR2 YNNKEL (reference sequence). The CDR3 has 15 amino acids. General study points: Differing immunosuppressive treatments may have added variability to patient repertoires. By inverse Simpson index, TCRbeta diversity was lower in IBD patients than in healthy co-twins.

The genes are TRBV3-1 and TRBJ1-1; with no DNA, the TCRdb D assignment of TRBD1 cannot be verified. Sequencing was carried out using blood. The clonotype originates from a human donor with ulcerative colitis or Crohn's disease, or a healthy co-twin of an affected twin (not recorded which). The CDR3 sequence: CASSLLQASNTEAFF.